What follows describes a single T cell receptor beta chain. What it recognizes is unknown. The data originate from a study of T-cell memory formation after mild COVID-19. Whole-study findings and limits: Proof of SARS-CoV-2 specificity was absent for the second-wave clones that crested on day 37. Memory sampled before infection contained some responding clones, suggesting cross-reactive memory joined. A balance of CD4 and CD8 characterized clones contracting day 15 to 85, whereas later expanders leaned CD4+.

V was shortened by 6 bases and J by 1 base, with 4 bases between the two germline ends. The CDR3 has 13 amino acids. Germline V gene sequence: CDR1 MDHEN, CDR2 SYDVKM. Amplification by 5'RACE using constant-segment primers produced TCR alpha and TCR beta cDNA libraries that carried sample barcodes and UMIs. TCRdb re-called the 5' RACE reads with MiXCR, one entry per CDR3 protein. The data contain 100,000 to 130,000 distinct CDR3 sequences, around 15% of them singletons. The receptor was isolated from a man between 18 and 35 years old who had mild COVID-19 (a few samples of this study predate the infection). Cell type and time point are not known. The sequenced sample consisted of PBMCs or a T cell subset sorted from them (not recorded which). V usage is TRBV28 and J usage is TRBJ2-6; D gene unclear. CDR3 loop: CASRESGANVLTF. CDR3 bases: TGTGCCAGCAGGGAATCTGGGGCCAACGTCCTGACTTTC. The full variable domain, its missing parts supplied by reference TRBV28 and TRBJ2-6, is DVKVTQSSRYLVKRTGEKVFLECVQDMDHENMFWYRQDPGLGLRLIYFSYDVKMKEKGDIPEGYSVSREKKERFSLILESASTNQTSMYLCASRESGANVLTFGAGSRLTVL.